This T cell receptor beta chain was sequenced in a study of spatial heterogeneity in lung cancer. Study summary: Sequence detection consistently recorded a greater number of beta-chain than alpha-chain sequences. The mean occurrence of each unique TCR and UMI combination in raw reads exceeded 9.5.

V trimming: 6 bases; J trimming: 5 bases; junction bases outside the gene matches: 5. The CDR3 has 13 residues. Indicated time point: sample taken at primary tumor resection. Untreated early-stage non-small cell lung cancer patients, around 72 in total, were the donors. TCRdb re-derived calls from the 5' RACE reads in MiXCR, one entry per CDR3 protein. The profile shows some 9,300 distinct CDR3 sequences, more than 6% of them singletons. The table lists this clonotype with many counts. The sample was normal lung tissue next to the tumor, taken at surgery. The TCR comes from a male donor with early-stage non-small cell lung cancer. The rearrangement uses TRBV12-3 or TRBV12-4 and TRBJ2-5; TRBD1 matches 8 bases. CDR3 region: CASRGQGAETQYF. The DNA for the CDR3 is TGTGCCAGCAGAGGGCAGGGGGCCGAGACCCAGTACTTC.